These 2 T cell receptor beta chains came from one sample sequenced in a study of beta chain features in type 1 diabetes. Expressed TCRB transcripts were sequenced because the isolated RNA had all been reverse transcribed beforehand. Method: immunoSEQ multiplex PCR; TCRdb's copy keeps in-frame clones and lacks some. The sample consists of around 500,000 clones, more than 9.5% of them appearing once. The sample consisted of naive CD4+ T cells from blood. The receptors come from a woman between 18 and 29 years old in good health.

The J gene is TRBJ2-3, the V gene TRBV11-3, with D unresolved. V was shortened by 4 bases and J by 1 base, with 9 bases between the two germline ends. Germline V gene lookup returns CDR1 SGHNT and CDR2 YENEEA. This CDR3 region has 14 residues. DNA of the CDR3: TGTGCCAGCAGCTCTTCAGAGGGCACAGATACGCAGTATTTT. It translates to CASSSSEGTDTQYF.

The chain carries TRBV7-2 and TRBJ1-6; D not resolved. This CDR3 has 12 residues. Germline V gene sequence: CDR1 SGHTA, CDR2 FQGNSA. V lost 5 bases, J lost 9 bases, and 8 bases lay in between. CDR3 sequence: CASSPWVSPLHF. CDR3 coding DNA: TGTGCCAGCAGCCCTTGGGTTTCACCCCTCCACTTT.